The rows below give T cell receptor beta chains drawn from one sample of a study of cytomegalovirus exposure and HLA in healthy donors. Sequenced by immunoSEQ multiplex PCR; TCRdb stores in-frame clones only, minus some. The profile shows 300,000 to 450,000 clones, more than 80% of them singletons. The sample taken for sequencing was PBMCs. The receptors come from a woman aged 18-29 years in good health and CMV-seronegative. CDR3s include the opening cysteine and the closing phenylalanine or tryptophan. A D gene is named only where the DNA matches it firmly. Not every row has a clone size; where given, it reads once, few, many or a size class.

clone_size: NA; v_call: TRBV2; d_call: TRBD1; j_call: TRBJ2-2; cdr3_aa: CASRPQGTGELFF; cdr3_nt: TGTGCCAGCAGGCCACAGGGGACCGGGGAGCTGTTTTTT
clone_size: once; v_call: TRBV11-1; d_call: NA; j_call: TRBJ2-7; cdr3_aa: CASSRRGAAQKDEQYF; cdr3_nt: TGTGCCAGCTCCCGTCGGGGGGCGGCCCAAAAGGACGAGCAGTACTTC
clone_size: NA; v_call: TRBV5-1; d_call: NA; j_call: TRBJ2-2; cdr3_aa: CASRVESANTGELFF; cdr3_nt: TGCGCCAGCAGGGTAGAATCGGCGAACACCGGGGAGCTGTTTTTT
clone_size: NA; v_call: TRBV4-1; d_call: TRBD2; j_call: TRBJ2-3; cdr3_aa: CASSQWERGADTQYF; cdr3_nt: TGCGCCAGCAGCCAATGGGAGCGGGGGGCAGATACGCAGTATTTT
clone_size: NA; v_call: TRBV29-1; d_call: NA; j_call: TRBJ1-2; cdr3_aa: CSVSTNYGYTF; cdr3_nt: TGCAGCGTTAGCACTAACTATGGCTACACCTTC
clone_size: few; v_call: TRBV4-2; d_call: NA; j_call: TRBJ2-1; cdr3_aa: CASSHSAPEQFF; cdr3_nt: TGTGCCAGCAGCCATTCCGCGCCCGAACAGTTCTTC
clone_size: once; v_call: TRBV28; d_call: NA; j_call: TRBJ2-7; cdr3_aa: CASSRGYEQYF; cdr3_nt: TGTGCCAGCAGTCGGGGCTACGAGCAGTACTTC
clone_size: NA; v_call: TRBV5-5; d_call: TRBD1; j_call: TRBJ1-4; cdr3_aa: CASKPPGTGGEKLFF; cdr3_nt: TGTGCCAGCAAACCACCCGGGACAGGGGGGGAAAAACTGTTTTTT
clone_size: NA; v_call: TRBV4-1; d_call: NA; j_call: TRBJ2-1; cdr3_aa: CASSQEESYNEQFF; cdr3_nt: TGCGCCAGCAGCCAAGAAGAGTCCTACAATGAGCAGTTCTTC
clone_size: NA; v_call: TRBV27; d_call: NA; j_call: TRBJ1-1; cdr3_aa: CASSLTGNTEAFF; cdr3_nt: TGTGCCAGCAGTCTGACGGGGAACACTGAAGCTTTCTTT
clone_size: NA; v_call: TRBV29-1; d_call: NA; j_call: TRBJ2-5; cdr3_aa: CSVEGLGWETQYF; cdr3_nt: TGCAGCGTTGAAGGACTAGGGTGGGAGACCCAGTACTTC
clone_size: NA; v_call: TRBV11-2; d_call: TRBD1; j_call: TRBJ2-3; cdr3_aa: CASSLIRTGKDTQYF; cdr3_nt: TGTGCCAGCAGCTTAATCAGGACAGGGAAAGATACGCAGTATTTT
clone_size: NA; v_call: TRBV6-5; d_call: TRBD1; j_call: TRBJ1-1; cdr3_aa: CASSYSKQGVTEAFF; cdr3_nt: TGTGCCAGCAGTTACTCGAAACAGGGGGTCACTGAAGCTTTCTTT
clone_size: NA; v_call: TRBV5-1; d_call: NA; j_call: TRBJ2-7; cdr3_aa: CASGDTGLSYEQYF; cdr3_nt: TGCGCCAGCGGGGATACAGGCCTCTCCTACGAGCAGTACTTC
clone_size: NA; v_call: TRBV27; d_call: TRBD1; j_call: TRBJ1-5; cdr3_aa: CASSSLTGVYNNQPQHF; cdr3_nt: TGTGCCAGCAGTTCCTTAACAGGGGTTTATAACAATCAGCCCCAGCATTTT
clone_size: few; v_call: TRBV10-1; d_call: NA; j_call: TRBJ2-7; cdr3_aa: CASSEGQTYEQYF; cdr3_nt: TGCGCCAGCAGTGAGGGACAGACCTACGAGCAGTACTTC
clone_size: NA; v_call: TRBV27; d_call: NA; j_call: TRBJ1-1; cdr3_aa: CASSPLPGTEAFF; cdr3_nt: TGTGCCAGCAGTCCATTACCGGGGACTGAAGCTTTCTTT
clone_size: NA; v_call: TRBV6-5; d_call: NA; j_call: TRBJ2-3; cdr3_aa: CASSIEAASTDTQYF; cdr3_nt: TGTGCCAGCAGTATCGAAGCGGCCAGCACAGATACGCAGTATTTT
clone_size: NA; v_call: TRBV27; d_call: NA; j_call: TRBJ1-1; cdr3_aa: CASSFAASPTEAFF; cdr3_nt: TGTGCCAGCAGTTTCGCGGCTTCCCCCACTGAAGCTTTCTTT
clone_size: NA; v_call: TRBV19; d_call: TRBD1; j_call: TRBJ2-7; cdr3_aa: CASSTTPGTATYEQYF; cdr3_nt: TGTGCCAGTAGTACAACCCCCGGGACAGCCACCTACGAGCAGTACTTC
clone_size: NA; v_call: TRBV4-2; d_call: TRBD1; j_call: TRBJ2-7; cdr3_aa: CASSLGTANEQYF; cdr3_nt: TGTGCCAGCAGCTTGGGGACAGCCAACGAGCAGTACTTC
clone_size: NA; v_call: TRBV5-1; d_call: TRBD2; j_call: TRBJ2-5; cdr3_aa: CASSLDVAGGQETQYF; cdr3_nt: TGCGCCAGCAGCTTGGATGTGGCGGGAGGGCAAGAGACCCAGTACTTC
clone_size: NA; v_call: TRBV5-4; d_call: TRBD2; j_call: TRBJ2-7; cdr3_aa: CASSSKGTSGSYEQYF; cdr3_nt: TGTGCCAGCAGCTCAAAAGGGACTAGCGGGAGCTACGAGCAGTACTTC
clone_size: NA; v_call: TRBV18; d_call: NA; j_call: TRBJ1-5; cdr3_aa: CASSPSLTAGHSNQPQHF; cdr3_nt: TGTGCCAGCTCACCTAGTCTGACGGCCGGACATAGCAATCAGCCCCAGCATTTT
clone_size: NA; v_call: TRBV5-6; d_call: NA; j_call: TRBJ1-1; cdr3_aa: CASSPLDSWNTEAFF; cdr3_nt: TGTGCCAGCAGCCCACTCGACAGTTGGAACACTGAAGCTTTCTTT
clone_size: NA; v_call: TRBV25-1; d_call: TRBD2; j_call: TRBJ2-7; cdr3_aa: CASRTRLAGVYEQYF; cdr3_nt: TGTGCCAGCAGGACGAGACTAGCGGGAGTCTACGAGCAGTACTTC
clone_size: once; v_call: TRBV7-9; d_call: TRBD2; j_call: TRBJ2-1; cdr3_aa: CASSPPGLAGGYEQFF; cdr3_nt: TGTGCCAGCAGCCCACCGGGACTAGCGGGGGGCTATGAGCAGTTCTTC
clone_size: NA; v_call: TRBV18; d_call: NA; j_call: TRBJ2-3; cdr3_aa: CASSPSVTSTDTQYF; cdr3_nt: TGTGCCAGCTCACCTAGCGTAACTAGCACAGATACGCAGTATTTT